This passage covers 5 T cell receptor beta chains from one sample sequenced in a study of control samples from healthy donors and cancer patients. The method was immunoSEQ multiplex PCR; TCRdb's version includes in-frame clones alone and lacks a portion of them. The sample includes tens of thousands of clones, roughly 84% of them seen just once. The sequencing input was PBMCs. The receptors here all came from a man between 65 and 85 years old with lung cancer.

This clone has only a few counts. The chain has TRBV6-5 and TRBJ1-2; D uncertain. CDR1 MNHEY and CDR2 SVGAGI come from the germline V gene. V lost 7 bases and J 4 bases, leaving 19 bases between the germline ends. The CDR3 loop spans 15 amino acids. The CDR3 coding sequence is TGTGCCAGCACCTATTCGGGATTCGAGGGCTATGGCTACACCTTC. Translated, it gives CASTYSGFEGYGYTF.

The chain couples TRBV11-2 to TRBJ2-7; 10 bases agree with TRBD1. Per germline, CDR1 SGHAT and CDR2 FQNNGV. V lost 1 base to trimming and J lost 3 bases; unmatched junction nucleotides: 3. CDR3 size: 15 residues. This chain's CDR3 is CASSLVRDRGYEQYF. In DNA form, the CDR3 reads TGTGCCAGCAGCTTAGTGCGGGACAGGGGCTACGAGCAGTACTTC.

This clone was seen once. This sequence joins TRBV18 and TRBJ2-3, with 14 bases that match TRBD2. The V gene end was trimmed by 0 bases and the J gene end by 1 base; junction bases not matched to a gene: 0. Germline V gene data show CDR1 as KGHSH and CDR2 as LQKENI. The CDR3 runs to 17 residues. CDR3 in amino acids: CASSPPGLAGGTDTQYF. The CDR3 nucleotides read TGTGCCAGCTCACCACCGGGACTAGCGGGGGGCACAGATACGCAGTATTTT.

CDR3 coding DNA: TGTGCCACCAGGGGGACTAGCGGGGGGAACACCGGGGAGCTGTTTTTT. This translates into CATRGTSGGNTGELFF. The chain employs TRBV24-1 and TRBJ2-2; 14 nucleotides agree with TRBD2. The CDR3 is made up of 16 amino acids. Germline values: CDR1 KGHDR, CDR2 SFDVKD. V shed 7 bases, J shed 1 base, and the junction held 1 base outside the gene matches.

The chain couples TRBV6-5 to TRBJ2-2; 9 bases fit TRBD1. The CDR3 contains 15 residues. Germline V gives CDR1 MNHEY, CDR2 SVGAGI. The V segment lost 7 bases and the J segment 4 bases; nucleotides outside the gene matches: 7. The CDR3 nucleotides read TGTGCCAGCATTATAGACAGGGGGTCCACCGGGGAGCTGTTTTTT. Translation: CASIIDRGSTGELFF.